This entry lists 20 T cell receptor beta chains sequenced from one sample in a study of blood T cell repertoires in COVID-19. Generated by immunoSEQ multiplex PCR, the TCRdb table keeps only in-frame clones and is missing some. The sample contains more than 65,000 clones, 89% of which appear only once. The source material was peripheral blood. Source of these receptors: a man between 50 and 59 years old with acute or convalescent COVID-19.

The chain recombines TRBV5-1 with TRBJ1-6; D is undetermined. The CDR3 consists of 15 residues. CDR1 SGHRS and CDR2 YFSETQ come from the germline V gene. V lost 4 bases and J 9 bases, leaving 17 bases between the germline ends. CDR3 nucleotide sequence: TGCGCCAGCAGCAAGGACTTATCCTCGATTTCACCCCTCCACTTT. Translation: CASSKDLSSISPLHF.

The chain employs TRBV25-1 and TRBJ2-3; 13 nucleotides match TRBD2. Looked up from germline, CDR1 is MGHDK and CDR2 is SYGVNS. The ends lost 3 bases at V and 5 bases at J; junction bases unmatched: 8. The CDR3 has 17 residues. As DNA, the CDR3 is TGTGCCAGCAGTGAGTTGACTAGCGGGGGGCAGGGAGATACGCAGTATTTT. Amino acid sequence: CASSELTSGGQGDTQYF.

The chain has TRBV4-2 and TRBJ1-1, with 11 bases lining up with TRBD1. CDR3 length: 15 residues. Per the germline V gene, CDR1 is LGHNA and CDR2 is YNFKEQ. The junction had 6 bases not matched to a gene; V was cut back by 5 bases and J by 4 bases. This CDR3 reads CASSVRTGGVTEAFF. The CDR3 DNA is TGTGCCAGCAGCGTGCGGACAGGGGGCGTCACTGAAGCTTTCTTT.

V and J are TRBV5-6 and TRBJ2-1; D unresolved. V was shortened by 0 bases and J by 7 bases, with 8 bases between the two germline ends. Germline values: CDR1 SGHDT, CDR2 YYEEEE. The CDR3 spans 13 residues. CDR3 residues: CASSLVRANEQFF. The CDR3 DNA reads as TGTGCCAGCAGCTTGGTTAGAGCAAATGAGCAGTTCTTC.

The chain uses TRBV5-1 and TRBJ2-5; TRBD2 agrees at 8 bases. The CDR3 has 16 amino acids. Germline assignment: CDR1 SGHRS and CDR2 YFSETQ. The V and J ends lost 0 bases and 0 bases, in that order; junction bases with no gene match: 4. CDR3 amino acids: CASSLEAGAYQETQYF. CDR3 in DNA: TGCGCCAGCAGCTTGGAAGCGGGGGCATACCAAGAGACCCAGTACTTC.

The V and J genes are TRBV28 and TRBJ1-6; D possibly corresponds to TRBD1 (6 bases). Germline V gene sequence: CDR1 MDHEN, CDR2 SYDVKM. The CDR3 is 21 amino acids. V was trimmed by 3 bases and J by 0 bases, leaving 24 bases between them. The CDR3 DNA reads TGTGCCAGCAGTTTGTTAAGTCTGGGACACGGGTTAAGCTCCTATAATTCACCCCTCCACTTT. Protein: CASSLLSLGHGLSSYNSPLHF. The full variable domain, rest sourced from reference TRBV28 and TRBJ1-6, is DVKVTQSSRYLVKRTGEKVFLECVQDMDHENMFWYRQDPGLGLRLIYFSYDVKMKEKGDIPEGYSVSREKKERFSLILESASTNQTSMYLCASSLLSLGHGLSSYNSPLHFGNGTRLTVT.

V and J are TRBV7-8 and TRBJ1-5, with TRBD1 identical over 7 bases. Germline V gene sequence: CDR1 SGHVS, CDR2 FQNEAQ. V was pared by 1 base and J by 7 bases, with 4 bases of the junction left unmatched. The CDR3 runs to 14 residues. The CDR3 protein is CASSLERGPQPQHF. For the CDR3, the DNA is TGTGCCAGCAGCTTAGAGAGGGGGCCCCAGCCCCAGCATTTT.

The CDR3 DNA reads TGTGCCAGCAGCCAGACTAGCGGGGGATACAATGAGCAGTTCTTC. Amino acids: CASSQTSGGYNEQFF. The V and J genes are TRBV7-3 and TRBJ2-1, with 12 bases identical to TRBD2. CDR1 is SGHTA and CDR2 is FQGTGA in the germline V gene. J gave up 4 bases and V 5 bases, and 3 bases lay outside the gene matches. The CDR3 length is 15 residues. The complete variable domain, with remaining parts taken from reference TRBV7-3 and TRBJ2-1, reads GAGVSQTPSNKVTEKGKYVELRCDPISGHTALYWYRQSLGQGPEFLIYFQGTGAADDSGLPNDRFFAVRPEGSVSTLKIQRTERGDSAVYLCASSQTSGGYNEQFFGPGTRLTVL.

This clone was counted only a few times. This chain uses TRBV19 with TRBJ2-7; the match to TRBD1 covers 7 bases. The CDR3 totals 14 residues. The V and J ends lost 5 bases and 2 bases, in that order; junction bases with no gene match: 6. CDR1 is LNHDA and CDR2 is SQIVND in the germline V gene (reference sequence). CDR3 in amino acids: CASSPRDRTYEQYF. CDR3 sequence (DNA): TGTGCCAGTAGTCCCCGGGACAGAACCTACGAGCAGTACTTC.

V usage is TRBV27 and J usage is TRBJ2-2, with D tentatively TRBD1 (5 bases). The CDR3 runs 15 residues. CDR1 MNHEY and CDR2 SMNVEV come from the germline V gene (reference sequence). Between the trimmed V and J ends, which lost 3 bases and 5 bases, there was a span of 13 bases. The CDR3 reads CASSFSNQGTGELFF. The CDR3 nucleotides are TGTGCCAGCAGTTTTAGTAACCAGGGAACCGGGGAGCTGTTTTTT.

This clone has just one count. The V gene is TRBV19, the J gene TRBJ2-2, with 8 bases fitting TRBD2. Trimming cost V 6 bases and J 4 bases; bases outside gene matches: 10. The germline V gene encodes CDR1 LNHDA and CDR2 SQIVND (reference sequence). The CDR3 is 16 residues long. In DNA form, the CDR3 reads TGTGCCAGTAGCCCCCTGGCCAGCGGGGGCACCGGGGAGCTGTTTTTT. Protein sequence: CASSPLASGGTGELFF.

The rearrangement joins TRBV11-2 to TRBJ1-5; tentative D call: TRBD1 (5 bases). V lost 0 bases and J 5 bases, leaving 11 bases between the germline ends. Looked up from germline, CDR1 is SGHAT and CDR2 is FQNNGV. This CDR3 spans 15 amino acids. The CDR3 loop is CASSLDGGVDQPQHF. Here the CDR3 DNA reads TGTGCCAGCAGCTTAGACGGAGGGGTTGATCAGCCCCAGCATTTT.

In DNA form, the CDR3 reads TGTGCCAGCAGTTTATTGACTAGCGGGGGGAATGAGCAGTTCTTC. Translation gives CASSLLTSGGNEQFF. The chain recombines TRBV28 with TRBJ2-1, with 13 bases aligning to TRBD2. J gave up 7 bases and V 1 base, and 1 base lay outside the gene matches. The CDR3 is made up of 15 amino acids. CDR1 and CDR2 from the germline V gene are MDHEN and SYDVKM.

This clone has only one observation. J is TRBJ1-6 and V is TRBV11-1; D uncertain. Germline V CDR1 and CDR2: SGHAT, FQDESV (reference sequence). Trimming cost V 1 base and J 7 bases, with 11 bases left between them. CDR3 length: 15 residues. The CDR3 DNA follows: TGTGCCAGCAGCTTAGTGCCAGCCAGGAATTCACCCCTCCACTTT. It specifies CASSLVPARNSPLHF.

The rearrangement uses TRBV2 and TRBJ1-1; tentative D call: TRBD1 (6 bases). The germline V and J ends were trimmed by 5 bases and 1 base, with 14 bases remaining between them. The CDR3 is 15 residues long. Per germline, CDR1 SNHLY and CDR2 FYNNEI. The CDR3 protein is CASSTLGARNTEAFF. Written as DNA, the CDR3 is TGTGCCAGCAGTACTTTGGGGGCGCGGAACACTGAAGCTTTCTTT.

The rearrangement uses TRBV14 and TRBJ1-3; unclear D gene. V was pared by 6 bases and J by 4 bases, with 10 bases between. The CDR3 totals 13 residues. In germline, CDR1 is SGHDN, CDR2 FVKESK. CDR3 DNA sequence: TGTGCCAGCAGTCCGGCAGGAGGAAACACCATATATTTT. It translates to CASSPAGGNTIYF.

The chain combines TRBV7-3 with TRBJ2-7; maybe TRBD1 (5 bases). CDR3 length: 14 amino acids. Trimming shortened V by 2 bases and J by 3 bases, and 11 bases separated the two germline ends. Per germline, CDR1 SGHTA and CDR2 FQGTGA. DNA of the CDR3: TGTGCCAGCAGCTTAGGGCCAGGGAACTACGAGCAGTACTTC. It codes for CASSLGPGNYEQYF.

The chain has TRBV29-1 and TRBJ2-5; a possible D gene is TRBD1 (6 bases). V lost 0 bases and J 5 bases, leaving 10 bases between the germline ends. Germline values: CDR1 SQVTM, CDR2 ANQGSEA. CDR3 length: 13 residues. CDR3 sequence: CSVEEGAVETQYF. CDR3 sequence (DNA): TGCAGCGTTGAAGAGGGGGCCGTGGAGACCCAGTACTTC.

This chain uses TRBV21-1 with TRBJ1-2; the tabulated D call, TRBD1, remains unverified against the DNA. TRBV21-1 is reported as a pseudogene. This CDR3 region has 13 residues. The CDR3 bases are TGTGCCAGCAAGCAGGGTAGAGGTCGTGGCTACACCTTC. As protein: CASKQGRGRGYTF.

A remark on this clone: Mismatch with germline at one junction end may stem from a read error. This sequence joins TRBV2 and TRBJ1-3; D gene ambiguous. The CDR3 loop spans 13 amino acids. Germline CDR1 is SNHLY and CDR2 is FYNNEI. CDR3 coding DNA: TGTGCCGGCAGCTTTTCCTCTGGAAACACCATATATTTT. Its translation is CAGSFSSGNTIYF.